This T cell receptor beta chain was obtained from a study of a mutant IDH1 vaccine in newly diagnosed glioma. The wider study: Radiotherapy alone preceded vaccination by 4-6 weeks; alternatively, vaccination started with temozolomide cycles.

The time point here: week 11, during vaccination. Vaccination comprised doses that each held 300 ug of mutant IDH1 20-mer peptide, plus topical imiquimod. Measured with immunoSEQ multiplex PCR; TCRdb has only the in-frame clones, and not every one. Of tens of thousands of clones listed, about 70% are singletons. Trimming removed 4 bases from V and 4 bases from J, with 21 bases in between. This CDR3 contains 16 residues. CDR1 SGHRS and CDR2 YFSETQ come from the germline V gene. A note on this clone: Its antigen is still unknown.

The source is a man between 18 and 35 years old with glioma. Some clones in this sample may be carry-over from other donors' samples. The sequencing used peripheral blood mononuclear cells (PBMCs), collected from a glioma patient whose treatment included an IDH1 peptide vaccine. The V and J genes are TRBV5-1 and TRBJ2-7; D is perhaps TRBD2 (7 bases). Here the CDR3 reads CASSLKHRAGGYEQYF. Here the CDR3 DNA reads TGCGCCAGCAGCCTGAAGCACAGGGCCGGGGGGTACGAGCAGTACTTC.